Sequencing of this T cell receptor beta chain was carried out in a study of T cells in localized non-small cell lung cancer. The study, taken as a whole, reports: Uninvolved nearby lung showed the greatest T cell clonality, exceeding that found in tumor. Sequencing was limited to one tumor region, leaving the possibility of heterogeneity open. Prolonged overall survival went with higher T cell density in the blood. A median of about 54 of the top 100 tumor clones appeared in adjacent lung, which was paired and uninvolved.

This CDR3 has 13 amino acids. Germline CDR1 and CDR2: LNHDA and SQIVND (reference sequence). V was cut by 6 bases and J by 3 bases, with 10 bases left in between. Clones were sequenced by immunoSEQ multiplex PCR, and TCRdb holds only the in-frame ones, with some missing. In the table there are 65,000 or so clones, roughly 79% of which are singletons. A word on this clone: Its target is unknown.

The specimen comprised PBMCs, sampled before any cancer treatment. This TCR derives from a man aged 35-69 years with stage II lung adenocarcinoma. The V gene is TRBV19, the J gene TRBJ2-3; no reliable D call. In DNA form, the CDR3 reads TGTGCCAGTAGCACACTGTCAACAGATACGCAGTATTTT. Translating gives CASSTLSTDTQYF.